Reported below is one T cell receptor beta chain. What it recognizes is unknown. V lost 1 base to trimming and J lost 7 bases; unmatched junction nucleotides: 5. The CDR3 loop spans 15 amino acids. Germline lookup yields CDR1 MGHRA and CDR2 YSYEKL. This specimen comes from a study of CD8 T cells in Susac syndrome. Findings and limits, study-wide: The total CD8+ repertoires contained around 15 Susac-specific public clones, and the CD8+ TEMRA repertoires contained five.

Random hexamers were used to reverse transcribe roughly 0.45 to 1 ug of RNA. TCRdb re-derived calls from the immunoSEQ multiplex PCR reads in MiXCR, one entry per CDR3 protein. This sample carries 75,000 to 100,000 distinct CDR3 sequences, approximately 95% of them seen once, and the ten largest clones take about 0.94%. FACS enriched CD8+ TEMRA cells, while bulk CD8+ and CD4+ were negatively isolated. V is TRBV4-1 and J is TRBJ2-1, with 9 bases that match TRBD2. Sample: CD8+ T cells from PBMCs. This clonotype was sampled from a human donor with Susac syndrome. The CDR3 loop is CASSQGTAGGNEQFF. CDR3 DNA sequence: TGCGCCAGCAGCCAAGGGACGGCGGGAGGGAATGAGCAGTTCTTC.